The TCR beta chain under discussion was sequenced for a study of blood T cell repertoires in COVID-19. Study at large: The analysed material was cDNA or gDNA that came from T cells, B-cell-depleted T cells, or PBMCs.

The germline gives CDR1 SGHTA, CDR2 FQGNSA. The CDR3 consists of 13 residues. V was pared by 5 bases and J by 0 bases, with 7 bases between. Original data processing: Amplification with reference gene primers provided the estimates of nucleated cell counts. Data came from immunoSEQ multiplex PCR; TCRdb stores just in-frame clones and leaves some out. For V, J and clone size, that table is used; D and trimming come from the DNA. The table has some 94,000 clones, around 72% seen once; the top ten hold roughly 25%. This chain links TRBV7-2 with TRBJ1-1; D ambiguous. The sample comprised peripheral blood. This receptor was taken from a woman aged 55-69 years in a cohort sampled during active or convalescent COVID-19. The CDR3 nucleotides read TGTGCCAGCAGCAGTCAGATGAACACTGAAGCTTTCTTT. Protein: CASSSQMNTEAFF.